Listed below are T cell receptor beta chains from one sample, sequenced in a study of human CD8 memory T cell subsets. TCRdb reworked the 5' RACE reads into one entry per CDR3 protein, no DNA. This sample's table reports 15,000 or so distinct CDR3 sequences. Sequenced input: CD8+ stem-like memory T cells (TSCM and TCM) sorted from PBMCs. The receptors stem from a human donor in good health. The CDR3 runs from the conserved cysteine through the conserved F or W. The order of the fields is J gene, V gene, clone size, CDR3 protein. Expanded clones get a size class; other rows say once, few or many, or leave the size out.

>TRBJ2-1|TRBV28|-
CASSPERGQGSNEQFF
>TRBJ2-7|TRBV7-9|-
CASSLAGTKVYEQYF
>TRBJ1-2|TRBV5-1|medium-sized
CASSLTGGNGYTF
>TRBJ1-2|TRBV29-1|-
CSVEDGIYGYTF
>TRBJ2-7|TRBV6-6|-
CASSTGQVYEQYF
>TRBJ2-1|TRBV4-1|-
CASSPLSGNEQFF
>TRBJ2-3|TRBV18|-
CASSPPSARGLHSTDTQYF
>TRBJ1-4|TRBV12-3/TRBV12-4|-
CASTTAANEKLFF
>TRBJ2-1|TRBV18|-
CASSPTGGSLKEQFF
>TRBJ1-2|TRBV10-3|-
CAISQDRAIHYGYTF
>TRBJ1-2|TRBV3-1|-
CASSPQGFHWSYTF
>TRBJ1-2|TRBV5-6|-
CASSPRQGYYGYTF
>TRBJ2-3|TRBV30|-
CAWVPRGPHTDTQYF
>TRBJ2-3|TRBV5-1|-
CASSLEAGVALSTDTQYF
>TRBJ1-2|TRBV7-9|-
CASSLANRGSGSYTF